One sample yielded the 12 T cell receptor beta chains listed below, sequenced in a study of cytomegalovirus exposure and HLA in healthy donors. The PCR made use of 60 Vbeta and 13 Jbeta primers. Data came from immunoSEQ multiplex PCR; TCRdb stores just in-frame clones and leaves some out. This sample has about 160,000 clones, with less than 90% found just once. The sample consisted of PBMCs. All receptors come from a man under 40 in good health and CMV-seronegative.

The chain is built from TRBV4-2 and TRBJ2-1; 8 bases line up with TRBD2. CDR3 length: 15 amino acids. The germline gives CDR1 LGHNA, CDR2 YNFKEQ. V lost 1 base and J lost 2; bases outside the gene matches: 1. For the CDR3, the DNA is TGTGCCAGCAGCCAAGCGGGGGGGCCCTACAATGAGCAGTTCTTC. Translating it yields CASSQAGGPYNEQFF.

On this clone itself: The identical CDR3 is also encoded by other nucleotide sequences in the sample. The rearrangement uses TRBV6-1 and TRBJ2-3; 12 bases agree with TRBD2. Trimming at V came to 3 bases and at J to 2 bases, leaving 6 bases not matched to a gene. Germline values: CDR1 MNHNS, CDR2 SASEGT. CDR3 length: 17 residues. CDR3 coding DNA: TGTGCCAGCAGTGATATGGGACTAGCGGGCTCCACAGATACGCAGTATTTT. Translated, it gives CASSDMGLAGSTDTQYF.

The gene calls are TRBV5-4 and TRBJ2-1; 13 bases map to TRBD2. CDR1 is SGHNT and CDR2 is YYREEE in the germline V gene (reference sequence). This CDR3 has 15 residues. V dropped 7 bases and J dropped 7; count of bases not matched to a gene: 8. The CDR3: CASCRTSGGGNEQFF. In DNA, the CDR3 is TGTGCCAGCTGCCGGACTAGCGGGGGAGGAAATGAGCAGTTCTTC. Full variable domain (remainder filled in from reference TRBV5-4 and TRBJ2-1): ETGVTQSPTHLIKTRGQQVTLRCSSQSGHNTVSWYQQALGQGPQFIFQYYREEENGRGNFPPRFSGLQFPNYSSELNVNALELDDSALYLCASCRTSGGGNEQFFGPGTRLTVL.

This clone was observed once. The chain links TRBV18 to TRBJ1-1; the D gene is possibly TRBD1 (5 bases). The CDR3 spans 18 residues. V was clipped by 2 bases and J by 4 bases, with 23 bases between them. CDR1 is KGHSH and CDR2 is LQKENI in the germline V gene. The DNA of the CDR3 is TGTGCCAGCTCACCATTCGGGCAGGGCCTGAGCGGGAGCACTGAAGCTTTCTTT. As protein: CASSPFGQGLSGSTEAFF. Complete variable domain (other parts from reference TRBV18 and TRBJ1-1): NAGVMQNPRHLVRRRGQEARLRCSPMKGHSHVYWYRQLPEEGLKFMVYLQKENIIDESGMPKERFSAEFPKEGPSILRIQQVVRGDSAAYFCASSPFGQGLSGSTEAFFGQGTRLTVV.

This chain links TRBV10-3 with TRBJ2-1; 13 bases align to TRBD2. The junction had 10 bases not matched to a gene; V was cut back by 5 bases and J by 0 bases. This CDR3 contains 19 residues. From germline, CDR1 is ENHRY and CDR2 SYGVKD. As DNA, the CDR3 is TGTGCCATCAGTTCGGCCGGGACTAGCGGGGAGAGCTCCTACAATGAGCAGTTCTTC. It encodes CAISSAGTSGESSYNEQFF.

As regards this clone: Germline and junction disagree at one end, which may indicate a read error. The rearrangement links TRBV7-7 to TRBJ2-5; 7 bases are shared with TRBD2. The CDR3 is 15 residues long. The V gene's germline CDR1 is SSHAT and CDR2 FNYEAQ (reference sequence). In nucleotides, the CDR3 is TGTGCTAGCAGCCCCAATTCTGGGGAGGGAGAGACCCAGCACTTC. It translates to CASSPNSGEGETQHF.

The chain uses TRBV2 and TRBJ2-5, with D perhaps matching TRBD1 (6 bases). The V gene's germline CDR1 is SNHLY and CDR2 FYNNEI. CDR3 length: 16 residues. V was pared by 3 bases and J by 3 bases, with 17 bases between. The CDR3 protein is CASSDYHRTVKETQYF. The CDR3 DNA sequence: TGTGCCAGCAGTGACTATCATAGGACAGTAAAAGAGACCCAGTACTTC.

The chain has TRBV7-9 and TRBJ2-7, with 7 bases fitting TRBD1. Germline V gene data show CDR1 as SEHNR and CDR2 as FQNEAQ (reference sequence). This CDR3 has 15 residues. V shed 1 base, J shed 2 bases, and the junction held 5 bases outside the gene matches. CDR3 coding DNA: TGTGCCAGCAGCTTAGTGGGCCAGGGGGCCTACGAGCAGTACTTC. This encodes CASSLVGQGAYEQYF.

The chain has TRBV6-6 and TRBJ2-5; 7 nucleotides match TRBD2. This CDR3 region has 15 residues. Trimming at V came to 6 bases and at J to 2 bases, leaving 9 bases not matched to a gene. Germline V gene sequence: CDR1 MNHNY, CDR2 SVGAGI (reference sequence). CDR3 residues: CASRPAGLGQETQYF. For the CDR3, the DNA is TGTGCCAGCAGACCAGCGGGATTGGGTCAAGAGACCCAGTACTTC.

The CDR3 DNA reads as TGTGCCAGCAGTGAGGGCAGGGCGACTGAAGCTTTCTTT. Its protein is CASSEGRATEAFF. The genes are TRBV2 and TRBJ1-1, with a possible D match to TRBD1 (5 bases). This CDR3 is 13 amino acids long. V lost 3 bases and J lost 5, with 10 bases in between. Germline V gene lookup returns CDR1 SNHLY and CDR2 FYNNEI.

The CDR3, as DNA: TGTGCCAGCAGTGAGGTGGGACAGGACCATGGCTACACCTTC. This gives the protein CASSEVGQDHGYTF. The rearrangement links TRBV2 to TRBJ1-2; TRBD1 aligns across 8 bases. There are 14 residues in the CDR3. Germline CDR1 and CDR2: SNHLY and FYNNEI. The J segment lost 6 bases and the V segment lost 3 bases, leaving 6 bases of the junction unmatched.

The chain couples TRBV12-5 to TRBJ2-1, with a weak D call TRBD2 (6 bases). CDR1 is LGHNT, CDR2 FRNRAP, per germline. V was clipped by 3 bases and J by 0 bases, with 9 bases between them. This CDR3 is 15 amino acids long. The chain's CDR3 is CASGLVGGSYNEQFF. CDR3 coding DNA: TGTGCTAGTGGTTTAGTGGGGGGCTCCTACAATGAGCAGTTCTTC.